This T cell receptor (beta chain) was obtained from a study of T cell responses to AZD1222 COVID-19 vaccine. Findings and limits, study-wide: Vaccination with two AZD1222 doses was followed by a rise in Spike-specific TCR breadth and depth. Possibly, clonal diversity was underestimated; donors were largely white British and included more females.

The analysis combined second doses at about 4 or about 12 weeks. Data came from immunoSEQ multiplex PCR; TCRdb stores just in-frame clones and leaves some out. The sample records 95,000 to 130,000 clones, roughly 93% being singletons. Of note for this clone: Its target is not known.

The source material was peripheral blood, sampled 28 days after the second AZD1222 dose. This sequence originates from an adult who received the AZD1222 COVID-19 vaccine.

CDR3 nucleotide sequence: TGCGCCAGCAGCCTTACCGGGACTGAAGAGACCCAGTACTTC. Its protein is CASSLTGTEETQYF. This sequence joins TRBV4-1 and TRBJ2-5; TRBD2 is a possible D gene (6 bases). This CDR3 region has 14 residues. CDR1 and CDR2 from the germline V gene are MGHRA and YSYEKL. V was pared by 4 bases and J by 3 bases, with 12 bases between.